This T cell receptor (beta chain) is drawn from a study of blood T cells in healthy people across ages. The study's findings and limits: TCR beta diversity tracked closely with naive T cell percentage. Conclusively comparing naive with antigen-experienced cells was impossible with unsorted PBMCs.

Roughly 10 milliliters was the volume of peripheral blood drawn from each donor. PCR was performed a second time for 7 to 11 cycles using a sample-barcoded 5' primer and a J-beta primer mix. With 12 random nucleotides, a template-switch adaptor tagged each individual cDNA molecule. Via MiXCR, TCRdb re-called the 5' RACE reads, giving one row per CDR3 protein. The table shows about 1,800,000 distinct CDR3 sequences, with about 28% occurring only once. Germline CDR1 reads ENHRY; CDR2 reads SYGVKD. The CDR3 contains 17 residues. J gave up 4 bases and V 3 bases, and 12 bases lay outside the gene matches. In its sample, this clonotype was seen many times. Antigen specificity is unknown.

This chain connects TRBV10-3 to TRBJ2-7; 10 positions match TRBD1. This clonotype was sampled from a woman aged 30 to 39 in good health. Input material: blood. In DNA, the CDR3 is TGTGCCATCAGTGAAGGATATTCGGGACAGGGGAGGTACGAGCAGTACTTC. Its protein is CAISEGYSGQGRYEQYF.